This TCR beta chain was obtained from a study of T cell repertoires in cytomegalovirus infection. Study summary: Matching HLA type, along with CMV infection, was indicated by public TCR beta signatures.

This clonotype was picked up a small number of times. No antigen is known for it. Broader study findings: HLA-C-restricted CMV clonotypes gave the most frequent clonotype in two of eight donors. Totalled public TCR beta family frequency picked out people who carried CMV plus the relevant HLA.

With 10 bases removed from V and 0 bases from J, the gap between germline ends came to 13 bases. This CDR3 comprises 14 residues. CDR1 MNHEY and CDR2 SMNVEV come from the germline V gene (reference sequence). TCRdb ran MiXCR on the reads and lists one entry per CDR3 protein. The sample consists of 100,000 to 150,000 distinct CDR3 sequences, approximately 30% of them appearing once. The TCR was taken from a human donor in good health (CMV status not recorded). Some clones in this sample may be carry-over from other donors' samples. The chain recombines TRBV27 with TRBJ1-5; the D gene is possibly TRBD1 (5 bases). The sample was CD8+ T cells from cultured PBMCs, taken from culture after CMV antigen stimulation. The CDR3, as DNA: TGTGCCATCGGGGGTTCTTATAGCAATCAGCCCCAGCATTTT. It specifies CAIGGSYSNQPQHF.